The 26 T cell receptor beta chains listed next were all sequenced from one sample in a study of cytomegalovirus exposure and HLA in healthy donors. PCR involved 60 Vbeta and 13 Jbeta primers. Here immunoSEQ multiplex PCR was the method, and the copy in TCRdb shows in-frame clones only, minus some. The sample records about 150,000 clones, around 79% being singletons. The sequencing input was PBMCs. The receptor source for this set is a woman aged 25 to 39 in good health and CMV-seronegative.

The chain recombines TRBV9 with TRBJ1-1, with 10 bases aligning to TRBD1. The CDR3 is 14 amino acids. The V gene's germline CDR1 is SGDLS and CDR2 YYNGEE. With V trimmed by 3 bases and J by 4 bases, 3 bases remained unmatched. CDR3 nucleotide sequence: TGTGCCAGCAGCGCTGGACAGGGGGGCACTGAAGCTTTCTTT. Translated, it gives CASSAGQGGTEAFF.

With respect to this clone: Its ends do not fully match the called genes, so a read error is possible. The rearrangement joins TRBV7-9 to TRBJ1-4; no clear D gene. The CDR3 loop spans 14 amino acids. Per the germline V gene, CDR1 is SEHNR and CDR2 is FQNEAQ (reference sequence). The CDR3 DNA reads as TGTTCCAGCAGCTTTGAGGGAGAATCGGGAGAACTGTTTTTT. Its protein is CSSSFEGESGELFF.

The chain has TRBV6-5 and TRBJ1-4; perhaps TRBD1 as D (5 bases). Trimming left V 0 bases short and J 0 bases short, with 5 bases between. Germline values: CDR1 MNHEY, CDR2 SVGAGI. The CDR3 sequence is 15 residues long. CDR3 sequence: CASSYSTATNEKLFF. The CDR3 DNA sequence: TGTGCCAGCAGTTACTCGACAGCAACTAATGAAAAACTGTTTTTT.

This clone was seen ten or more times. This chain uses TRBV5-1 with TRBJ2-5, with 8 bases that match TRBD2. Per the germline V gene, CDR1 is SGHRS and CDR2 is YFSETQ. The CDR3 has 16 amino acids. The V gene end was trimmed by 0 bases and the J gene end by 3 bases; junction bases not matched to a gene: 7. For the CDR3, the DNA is TGCGCCAGCAGCTTGGGTGCACTAGCGGTCAAAGAGACCCAGTACTTC. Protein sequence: CASSLGALAVKETQYF.

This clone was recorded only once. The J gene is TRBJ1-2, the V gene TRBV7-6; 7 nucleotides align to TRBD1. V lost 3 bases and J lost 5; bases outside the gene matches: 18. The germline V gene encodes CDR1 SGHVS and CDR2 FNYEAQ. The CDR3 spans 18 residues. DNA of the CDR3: TGTGCCAGCAGCTTGAGTATAGGGGTAGACAGGGAAAGATATGGCTACACCTTC. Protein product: CASSLSIGVDRERYGYTF.

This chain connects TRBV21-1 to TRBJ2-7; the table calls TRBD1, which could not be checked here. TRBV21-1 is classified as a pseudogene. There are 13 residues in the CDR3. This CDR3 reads CASSRAQGYEQYF. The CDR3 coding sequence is TGTGCCAGCAGCCGAGCACAGGGCTACGAGCAGTACTTC.

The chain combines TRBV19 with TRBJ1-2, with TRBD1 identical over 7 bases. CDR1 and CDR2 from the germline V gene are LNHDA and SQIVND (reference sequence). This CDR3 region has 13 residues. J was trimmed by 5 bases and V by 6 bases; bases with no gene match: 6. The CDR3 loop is CASSPGTDYGYTF. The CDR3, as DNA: TGTGCCAGTAGCCCCGGGACAGATTATGGCTACACCTTC.

CDR3 region: CASSHSRGSGYTF. The CDR3 nucleotides read TGCGCCAGCAGCCACAGCAGGGGATCAGGCTACACCTTC. The chain uses TRBV4-3 and TRBJ1-2; D is possibly TRBD1 (6 bases). CDR1 and CDR2 from the germline V gene are LGHNA and YSLEER. This CDR3 has 13 amino acids. Trimming took 3 bases from V and 8 from J, leaving 13 bases between them.

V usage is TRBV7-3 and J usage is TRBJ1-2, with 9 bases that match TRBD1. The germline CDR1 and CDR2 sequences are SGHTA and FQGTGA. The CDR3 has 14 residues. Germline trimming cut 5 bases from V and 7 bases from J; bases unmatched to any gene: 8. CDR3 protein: CASSGGDRVVGYTF. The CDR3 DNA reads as TGTGCCAGCAGCGGGGGGGACAGGGTGGTTGGCTACACCTTC. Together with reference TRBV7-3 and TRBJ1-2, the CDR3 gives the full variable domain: GAGVSQTPSNKVTEKGKYVELRCDPISGHTALYWYRQSLGQGPEFLIYFQGTGAADDSGLPNDRFFAVRPEGSVSTLKIQRTERGDSAVYLCASSGGDRVVGYTFGSGTRLTVV.

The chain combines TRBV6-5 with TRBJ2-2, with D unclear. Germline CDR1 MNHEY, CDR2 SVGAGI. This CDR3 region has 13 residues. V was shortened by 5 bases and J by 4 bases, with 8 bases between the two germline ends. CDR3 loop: CASSPSLTGELFF. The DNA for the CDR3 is TGTGCCAGCAGTCCCTCCCTCACCGGGGAGCTGTTTTTT.

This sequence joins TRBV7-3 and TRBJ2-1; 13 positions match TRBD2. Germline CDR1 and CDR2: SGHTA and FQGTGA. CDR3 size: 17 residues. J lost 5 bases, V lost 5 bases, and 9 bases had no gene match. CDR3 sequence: CASSAVLTSGGNNEQFF. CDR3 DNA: TGTGCCAGCAGCGCCGTATTGACTAGCGGGGGGAACAATGAGCAGTTCTTC.

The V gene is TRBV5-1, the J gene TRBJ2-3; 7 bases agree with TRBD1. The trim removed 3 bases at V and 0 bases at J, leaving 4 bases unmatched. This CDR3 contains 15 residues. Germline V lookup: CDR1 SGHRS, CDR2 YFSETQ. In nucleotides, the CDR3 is TGCGCCAGCAGCTACACAGGGGTCAGCACAGATACGCAGTATTTT. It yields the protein CASSYTGVSTDTQYF. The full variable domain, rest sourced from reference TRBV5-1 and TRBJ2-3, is KAGVTQTPRYLIKTRGQQVTLSCSPISGHRSVSWYQQTPGQGLQFLFEYFSETQRNKGNFPGRFSGRQFSNSRSEMNVSTLELGDSALYLCASSYTGVSTDTQYFGPGTRLTVL.

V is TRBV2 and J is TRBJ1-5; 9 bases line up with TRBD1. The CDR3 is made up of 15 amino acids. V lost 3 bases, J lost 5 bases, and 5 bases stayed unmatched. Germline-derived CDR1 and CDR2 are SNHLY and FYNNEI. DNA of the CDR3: TGTGCCAGCAGTGACGGGGGACAGGGTTATCAGCCCCAGCATTTT. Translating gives CASSDGGQGYQPQHF.

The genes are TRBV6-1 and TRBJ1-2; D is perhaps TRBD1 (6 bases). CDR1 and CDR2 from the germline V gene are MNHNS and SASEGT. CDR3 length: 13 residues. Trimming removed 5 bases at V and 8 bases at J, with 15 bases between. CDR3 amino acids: CASSRTDYNGYTF. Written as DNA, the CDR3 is TGTGCCAGCAGTCGGACAGACTACAACGGCTACACCTTC.

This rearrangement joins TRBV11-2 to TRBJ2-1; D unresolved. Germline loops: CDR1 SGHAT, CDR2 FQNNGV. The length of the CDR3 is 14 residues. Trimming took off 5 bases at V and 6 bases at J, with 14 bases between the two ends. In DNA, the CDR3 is TGTGCCAGCAGCCCTTCTAGAGCCTCCAATGAGCAGTTCTTC. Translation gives CASSPSRASNEQFF.

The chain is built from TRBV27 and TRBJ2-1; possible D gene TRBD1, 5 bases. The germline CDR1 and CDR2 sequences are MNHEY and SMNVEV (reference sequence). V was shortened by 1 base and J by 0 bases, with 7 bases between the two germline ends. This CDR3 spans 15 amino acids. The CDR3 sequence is CASSLYRGSYNEQFF. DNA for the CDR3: TGTGCCAGCAGTTTATATAGGGGCTCCTACAATGAGCAGTTCTTC.

This chain's CDR3 is CASSWGGGADTQYF. In nucleotides, the CDR3 is TGTGCCAGCAGCTGGGGGGGAGGGGCAGATACGCAGTATTTT. The chain is built from TRBV5-6 and TRBJ2-3; 7 positions match TRBD2. This CDR3 is 14 amino acids long. V lost 3 bases and J lost 4; bases outside the gene matches: 5. Germline CDR1 reads SGHDT; CDR2 reads YYEEEE.

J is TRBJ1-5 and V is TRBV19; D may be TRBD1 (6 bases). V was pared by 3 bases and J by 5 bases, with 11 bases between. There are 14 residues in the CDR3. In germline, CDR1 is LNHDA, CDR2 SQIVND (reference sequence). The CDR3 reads CASSIRAGDQPQHF. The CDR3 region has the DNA TGTGCCAGTAGTATTAGGGCAGGGGATCAGCCCCAGCATTTT. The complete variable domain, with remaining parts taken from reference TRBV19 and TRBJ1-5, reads DGGITQSPKYLFRKEGQNVTLSCEQNLNHDAMYWYRQDPGQGLRLIYYSQIVNDFQKGDIAEGYSVSREKKESFPLTVTSAQKNPTAFYLCASSIRAGDQPQHFGDGTRLSIL.

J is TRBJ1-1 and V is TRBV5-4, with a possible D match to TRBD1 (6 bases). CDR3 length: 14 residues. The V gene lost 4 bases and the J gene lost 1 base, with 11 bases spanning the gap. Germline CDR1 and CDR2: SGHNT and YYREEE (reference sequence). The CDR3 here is CASSPKGGNTEAFF. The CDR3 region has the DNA TGTGCCAGCAGCCCAAAAGGGGGGAACACTGAAGCTTTCTTT.

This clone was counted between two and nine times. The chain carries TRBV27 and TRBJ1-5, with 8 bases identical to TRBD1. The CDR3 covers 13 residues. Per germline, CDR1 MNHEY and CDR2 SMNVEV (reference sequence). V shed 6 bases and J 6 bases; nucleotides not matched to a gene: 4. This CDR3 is CASSRQGFQPQHF. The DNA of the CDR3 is TGTGCCAGCAGCAGACAGGGGTTTCAGCCCCAGCATTTT.

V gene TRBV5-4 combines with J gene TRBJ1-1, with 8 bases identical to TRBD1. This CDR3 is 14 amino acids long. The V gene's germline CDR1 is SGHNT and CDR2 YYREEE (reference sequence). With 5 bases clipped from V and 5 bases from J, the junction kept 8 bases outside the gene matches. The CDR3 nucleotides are TGTGCCAGCAGGAACAGGGGGATCCTGACTGAAGCTTTCTTT. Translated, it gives CASRNRGILTEAFF.

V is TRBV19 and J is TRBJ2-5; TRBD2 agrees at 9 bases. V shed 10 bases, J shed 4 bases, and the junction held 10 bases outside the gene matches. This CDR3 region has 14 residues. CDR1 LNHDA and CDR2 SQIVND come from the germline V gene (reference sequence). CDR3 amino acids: CATAPGLARETQYF. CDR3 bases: TGTGCCACCGCACCGGGACTAGCACGAGAGACCCAGTACTTC.

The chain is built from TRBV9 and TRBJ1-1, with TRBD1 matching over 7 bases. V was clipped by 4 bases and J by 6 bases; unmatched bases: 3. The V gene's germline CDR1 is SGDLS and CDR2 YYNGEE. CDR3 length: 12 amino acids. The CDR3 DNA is TGTGCCAGCAGCCCACAGGGGTCTGAAGCTTTCTTT. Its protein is CASSPQGSEAFF.

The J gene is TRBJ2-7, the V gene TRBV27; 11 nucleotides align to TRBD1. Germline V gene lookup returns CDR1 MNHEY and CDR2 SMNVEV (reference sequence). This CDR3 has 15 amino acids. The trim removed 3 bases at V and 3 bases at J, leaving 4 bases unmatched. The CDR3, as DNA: TGTGCCAGCAGTTTGACCGGGACAGGGGGCTACGAGCAGTACTTC. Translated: CASSLTGTGGYEQYF.

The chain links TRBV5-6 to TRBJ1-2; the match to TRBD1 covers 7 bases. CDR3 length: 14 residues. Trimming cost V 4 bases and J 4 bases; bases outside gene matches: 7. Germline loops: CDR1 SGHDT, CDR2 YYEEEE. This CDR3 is CASSQTGSVYGYTF. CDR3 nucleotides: TGTGCCAGCAGCCAGACAGGGAGTGTCTATGGCTACACCTTC.

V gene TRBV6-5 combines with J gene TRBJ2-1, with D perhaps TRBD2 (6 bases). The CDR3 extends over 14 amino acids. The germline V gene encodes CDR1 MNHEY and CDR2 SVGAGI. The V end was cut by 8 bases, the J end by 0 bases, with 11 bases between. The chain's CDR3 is CASRERSSYNEQFF. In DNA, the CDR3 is TGTGCCAGCCGGGAGCGCAGCTCCTACAATGAGCAGTTCTTC.